This T cell receptor (beta chain) was retrieved from a study of CD8 T cells in Susac syndrome. Whole-study context: Among the Susac syndrome patients who underwent sequencing, about six had clinically active disease, while about eight of them were in remission. At the time of blood draw, patients with Susac syndrome were therapy-naive, receiving corticosteroids, or receiving intravenous immunoglobulin alone. Whole-study findings and limits: In Susac patients, clonal expansion was not detected in CD4+ cells.

With respect to this clonotype: What it recognizes is unknown.

Reverse transcription of 0.5 to 1 ug RNA was performed with random hexamers. The amplification used immunoSEQ multiplex PCR on TCR beta CDR3; it spanned 54 Vbeta and 13 Jbeta. TCRdb re-called the immunoSEQ multiplex PCR reads through MiXCR, storing one row per CDR3 protein. The profile shows over 150,000 distinct CDR3 sequences, around 94% of them singletons. This clonotype was obtained from a human donor with Susac syndrome. Specimen: CD4+ T cells from PBMCs.

As DNA, the CDR3 is TGTGCCAGCAGCTTAGCGCCGGGACAGGGGAACTATGGCTACACCTTC. It codes for CASSLAPGQGNYGYTF. The rearrangement joins TRBV7-9 to TRBJ1-2, with 10 bases fitting TRBD1. J lost 2 bases, V lost 0 bases, and 3 bases had no gene match. The germline CDR1 and CDR2 sequences are SEHNR and FQNEAQ (reference sequence). This CDR3 spans 16 amino acids.